This T cell receptor beta chain was sequenced for a study of monozygotic twins with inflammatory bowel disease. Study conclusions and caveats: No difference in repertoire similarity was seen between concordant and discordant twins, possibly because power was limited. Clonotype overlap with others was lower in IBD patients than in healthy twins, a difference that was greatest with disease activity.

One entry per CDR3 protein, without DNA, is what TCRdb gives after re-calling the 5' RACE reads. The data show about 160,000 distinct CDR3 sequences, and the top ten clones hold just under 7.5%. Comments on this clonotype: Its antigen is undetermined.

CDR3 size: 15 residues. CDR1 is SGHDN and CDR2 is FVKESK in the germline V gene. This sequence originates from a human donor with ulcerative colitis or Crohn's disease, or a healthy co-twin of an affected twin (not recorded which). The J gene is TRBJ1-4, the V gene TRBV14. The sequenced sample was blood. CDR3 amino acids: CASSLQRGRTEKLFF. Full variable domain (remainder filled in from reference TRBV14 and TRBJ1-4): EAGVTQFPSHSVIEKGQTVTLRCDPISGHDNLYWYRRVMGKEIKFLLHFVKESKQDESGMPNNRFLAERTGGTYSTLKVQPAELEDSGVYFCASSLQRGRTEKLFFGSGTQLSVL.